The sequence of this T cell receptor beta chain was determined in a study of human T cells and chemical hapten exposure. Looking at the study overall: Donors were sensitized with 2% DPC on the upper inner arm. Overall study findings and caveats: Donors, who had alopecia, may show an immune response that differs from healthy people's. TCRs above 1 in 1000 frequency did not change with DPC sensitization.

Documented time point: patch test 1, 2 weeks after DPC sensitization. This sample's treatment: therapeutic diphenylcyclopropenone sensitization with weekly scalp DPC. Researchers sampled blood before each patch test went on. The CDR3 sequence is 14 residues long. CDR1 SEHNR and CDR2 FQNEAQ come from the germline V gene (reference sequence). Between the trimmed V and J ends, which lost 4 bases and 5 bases, there was a span of 14 bases. This clonotype appeared a few times. As yet, its antigen is unknown. A single record per CDR3 protein comes from TCRdb applying MiXCR to the RACE reads. In the table there are just over 80,000 distinct CDR3 sequences, about 10% of which are singletons.

This sequence was found in a woman aged 50 to 65 with alopecia areata. Some clones in this sample may be carry-over from other donors' samples. This rearrangement joins TRBV7-9 to TRBJ2-5, with D perhaps matching TRBD1 (5 bases). The specimen was whole blood, collected in connection with sensitization to the hapten diphenylcyclopropenone (DPC). The chain's CDR3 is CASSYPQGAETQYF. For the CDR3, the DNA is TGTGCCAGCAGCTACCCCCAGGGCGCGGAGACCCAGTACTTC. Supplemented by reference TRBV7-9 and TRBJ2-5, the full variable domain reads DTGVSQNPRHKITKRGQNVTFRCDPISEHNRLYWYRQTLGQGPEFLTYFQNEAQLEKSRLLSDRFSAERPKGSFSTLEIQRTEQGDSAMYLCASSYPQGAETQYFGPGTRLLVL.